The clone carrying this TCR beta chain was picked up one time. Its antigen is unidentified. The CDR3 end shows no conserved phenylalanine or tryptophan, and so a read error is likely. The limits of the CDR3 on the DNA are not certain, so only TCRdb's listed CDR3 is given. The data were taken from a study of CD8+CD57+ T cells in acquired aplastic anemia. Study-level information: An average of 3.2 ug of DNA was obtained from sorted CD4+ and CD8+ cells. General study findings and limits: Patients and controls were found to share some 30 CD8+ CDR3 sequences.

The patients chosen for sequencing had shown expansion of CD8+CD57+ cells (detected by flow cytometry). All patients had severe acquired aplastic anemia. None of the patients had been given any therapy when their blood was sampled. TCR beta VDJ and CDR3 were profiled, and genomic DNA was the template. One entry per CDR3 protein, called by TCRdb with MiXCR from the reads. The sample carries more than 150,000 distinct CDR3 sequences, approximately 50% recorded once. The CDR3 extends over 15 residues, inclusive of both ends. CDR1 is LNHDA, CDR2 SQIVND, per germline (reference sequence). This TCR was sampled from a human donor with aplastic anemia. Sequencing was done on a sample of sorted CD4+, CD8+, or CD8+CD57+ T cells (not recorded which) from PBMCs. The gene calls are TRBV19 and TRBJ1-1; TRBD1 is taken as the D call from the table, unchecked against the DNA. CDR3 loop: CASSIPGQGVFASVS.